The next 7 T cell receptor beta chains were all read from a single sample in a study of neurological immune-mediated disorders (dated by TCRdb to between 2018 and 2021). Reading the label with the study, this specimen's time point is: longitudinal time-point 3. Libraries came from 5' RACE. The sequencer was an Illumina HiSeq 2500. Through fastp at Q25 and MiXCR, TCRdb rebuilt clones from the public reads, retaining in-frame beta chains. When rows share a CDR3 protein, they turn into one entry using the most common DNA and genes. Across this sample there are roughly 100,000 distinct CDR3 sequences, with roughly 10% seen only once. The ten largest account for approximately 3.1% of the sample. Sequenced: PBMCs. The receptors were gathered from a female donor with HTLV-1-associated myelopathy (HAM/TSP).

As regards this clonotype: At one end, the junction sequence differs from germline, possibly due to a read error. The CDR3 DNA sequence: TGTGCTACCAGCGGACATAGTGCAACTGAGACCCAGTACTTC. Amino acid sequence: CATSGHSATETQYF. The chain has TRBV15 and TRBJ2-5; the D call may be TRBD1 or TRBD2 (5 bases each). This CDR3 has 14 amino acids. Germline V gives CDR1 LNHNV, CDR2 YYDKDF (reference sequence). The whole variable domain, filled in from reference TRBV15 and TRBJ2-5, reads DAMVIQNPRYQVTQFGKPVTLSCSQTLNHNVMYWYQQKSSQAPKLLFHYYDKDFNNEADTPDNFQSRRPNTSFCFLDIRSPGLGDTAMYLCATSGHSATETQYFGPGTRLLVL.

This clonotype was counted at least ten times. This rearrangement joins TRBV10-3 to TRBJ2-3; no reliable D call. Germline V gene sequence: CDR1 ENHRY, CDR2 SYGVKD. Trimming shortened V by 4 bases and J by 6 bases, and 8 bases separated the two germline ends. The CDR3 consists of 12 residues. CDR3 nucleotide sequence: TGTGCCATCAGTGCTGGGTTGGATACGCAGTATTTT. Its protein is CAISAGLDTQYF.

This clonotype was found many times. The J gene is TRBJ2-7, the V gene TRBV7-8; 8 nucleotides line up with TRBD2. Germline V gene sequence: CDR1 SGHVS, CDR2 FQNEAQ. The CDR3 has 12 residues. The V and J ends lost 5 bases and 9 bases, in that order; junction bases with no gene match: 6. As DNA, the CDR3 is TGTGCCAGCAGCCTCAACGCGGGGGGGCAGTACTTC. Encoded protein: CASSLNAGGQYF.

This clonotype was counted a few times. This chain links TRBV20-1 with TRBJ2-7, with a possible D match to TRBD2 (6 bases). V was pared by 0 bases and J by 6 bases, with 9 bases between. The CDR3 runs to 12 residues. Germline CDR1 DFQATT, CDR2 SNEGSKA (reference sequence). CDR3 DNA sequence: TGCAGTGCTAGAGATCTCGGGGGCGAGCAGTACTTC. Protein product: CSARDLGGEQYF.

This clonotype was seen ten or more times. V and J are TRBV5-1 and TRBJ2-4, with 9 bases that match TRBD1. CDR1 is SGHRS and CDR2 is YFSETQ in the germline V gene. The CDR3 has 17 residues. After removal of 0 bases from V and 9 bases from J, the junction contained 13 bases not matched to a gene. In nucleotides, the CDR3 is TGCGCCAGCAGCTTGGCCGCGGGGGACAGGGTGGGGATCATTCAGTACTTC. The encoded protein is CASSLAAGDRVGIIQYF.

This clonotype appeared many times. This rearrangement joins TRBV5-1 to TRBJ1-6; D perhaps matches TRBD1 (5 bases). Trimming took 7 bases from V and 10 from J, leaving 15 bases between them. CDR1 is SGHRS, CDR2 YFSETQ, per germline. The CDR3 length is 13 residues. The DNA of the CDR3 is TGCGCCAGCCTGGGACCGCACAGGTCACCCCTCCACTTT. Translated: CASLGPHRSPLHF.

The table lists this clonotype with a few counts. The chain couples TRBV5-1 to TRBJ2-7; D not certain. This CDR3 is 14 amino acids long. Germline values: CDR1 SGHRS, CDR2 YFSETQ. Trimming took off 0 bases at V and 3 bases at J, with 10 bases between the two ends. CDR3 bases: TGCGCCAGCAGCTTGGCCTCTACAGACTACGAGCAGTACTTC. This codes for CASSLASTDYEQYF.